The 6 T cell receptor beta chains below were found in one sample sequenced in a study of CD8 T cells in ankylosing spondylitis. TCRdb re-derived calls from the 5' RACE reads in MiXCR, one entry per CDR3 protein. The sample lists fewer than 550,000 distinct CDR3 sequences, about 5.4% seen once, with roughly 3.3% in the top ten. Their antigen targets remain unknown. Study findings and constraints: About 8 highly homologous variants made up a TCR beta motif, and this motif appeared characteristic of ankylosing spondylitis blood.

Material: blood, either unsorted or a sorted T cell fraction (not recorded which). Source of these receptors: a male donor with ankylosing spondylitis.

At least ten counts were recorded for this clonotype. CDR3 in amino acids: CSVEDRVGSPLHF. DNA of the CDR3: TGCAGCGTTGAAGATAGGGTGGGTTCACCCCTCCACTTT. V is TRBV29-1 and J is TRBJ1-6, with D unclear. Germline loops: CDR1 SQVTM, CDR2 ANQGSEA. Between the trimmed V and J ends, which lost 0 bases and 9 bases, there was a span of 9 bases. The CDR3 has 13 amino acids.

This clonotype was seen repeatedly, ten times or more. This chain connects TRBV20-1 to TRBJ2-2; TRBD1 agrees at 7 bases. CDR1 is DFQATT, CDR2 SNEGSKA, per germline (reference sequence). The CDR3 loop spans 15 amino acids. Trimming cost V 0 bases and J 6 bases; bases outside gene matches: 7. As DNA, the CDR3 is TGCAGTGCTAGAGATCCCACAGGGGAAGCCGGGGAGCTGTTTTTT. It specifies CSARDPTGEAGELFF.

This clonotype was seen ten or more times. This chain links TRBV7-3 with TRBJ2-3; 11 bases map to TRBD1. CDR1 is SGHTA, CDR2 FQGTGA, per germline. Unmatched junction bases numbered 6, after V lost 5 bases and J lost 5 bases. The CDR3 is 15 residues long. The CDR3 DNA reads as TGTGCCAGCAGCGCGGGCGGGACAGGGGGAGATACGCAGTATTTT. Amino acids: CASSAGGTGGDTQYF. Looking up the rest from reference TRBV7-3 and TRBJ2-3 gives the full variable domain: GAGVSQTPSNKVTEKGKYVELRCDPISGHTALYWYRQSLGQGPEFLIYFQGTGAADDSGLPNDRFFAVRPEGSVSTLKIQRTERGDSAVYLCASSAGGTGGDTQYFGPGTRLTVL.

This clonotype was counted many times. The chain carries TRBV28 and TRBJ2-5; 11 bases agree with TRBD2. The CDR3 length is 15 residues. Per germline, CDR1 MDHEN and CDR2 SYDVKM. The J segment lost 2 bases and the V segment lost 5 bases, leaving 4 bases of the junction unmatched. CDR3 loop: CASSAGTSGQETQYF. CDR3 nucleotides: TGTGCCAGCAGTGCCGGGACTAGCGGACAAGAGACCCAGTACTTC.

This clonotype was found many times. The genes are TRBV15 and TRBJ1-1; 9 nucleotides line up with TRBD1. In germline, CDR1 is LNHNV, CDR2 YYDKDF (reference sequence). V was clipped by 3 bases and J by 5 bases; unmatched bases: 7. CDR3 length equals 15 residues. The CDR3 region is CATSSRIGQGTEAFF. The DNA for the CDR3 is TGTGCCACCAGCAGCAGGATAGGACAGGGGACTGAAGCTTTCTTT.

This clonotype was detected ten times or more. The chain has TRBV29-1 and TRBJ1-1; D is undetermined. V dropped 3 bases and J dropped 0 bases, with 8 bases sitting between them. CDR1 and CDR2 from the germline V gene are SQVTM and ANQGSEA. The CDR3 has 13 amino acids. CDR3 bases: TGCAGCGTTGAGCGACAACTGAACACTGAAGCTTTCTTT. Translating it yields CSVERQLNTEAFF.